A selection of T cell receptor beta chains follows, all from one sample in a study of PD-L1 blockade in urothelial cancer. This table comes from immunoSEQ multiplex PCR, and its TCRdb copy is limited to in-frame clones, with some not included. The table has some 120,000 clones, 85% to 95% seen once. The sequences come from PBMCs, collected around atezolizumab (anti-PD-L1) treatment. These receptors all stem from a man aged 55 to 70 with urothelial cancer. Each CDR3 is given with its conserved first and last residue. Rows give clone size only sometimes, using once, few, many, or a class for an expanded clone.

v_gene: TRBV10-3
abundance: once
j_gene: TRBJ1-5
CDR3aa: CAISESVGHQHF

v_gene: TRBV29-1
abundance: NA
j_gene: TRBJ1-1
CDR3aa: CSHGGGYTNTEAFF

v_gene: TRBV5-4
abundance: NA
j_gene: TRBJ2-5
CDR3aa: CASSLGLAGGTTQYF

v_gene: TRBV19
abundance: once
j_gene: TRBJ1-4
CDR3aa: CASSISRGGSATNEKLFF

v_gene: TRBV19
abundance: NA
j_gene: TRBJ1-2
CDR3aa: CASSIGGDSYGYTF

v_gene: TRBV19
abundance: NA
j_gene: TRBJ2-1
CDR3aa: CASSRSGRASYNEQFF

v_gene: TRBV19
abundance: NA
j_gene: TRBJ1-5
CDR3aa: CASRAGTGGNQPQHF

v_gene: TRBV4-3
abundance: NA
j_gene: TRBJ2-7
CDR3aa: CASSQEGGTYEQYF

v_gene: TRBV5-6
abundance: NA
j_gene: TRBJ1-2
CDR3aa: CASSLDRVAGYTF

v_gene: TRBV18
abundance: NA
j_gene: TRBJ2-2
CDR3aa: CASSQTGSTGELFF

v_gene: TRBV30
abundance: NA
j_gene: TRBJ1-2
CDR3aa: CAWSPSPGLYYGYTF

v_gene: TRBV7-2
abundance: NA
j_gene: TRBJ1-5
CDR3aa: CASSKTGGGNQPQHF

v_gene: TRBV19
abundance: NA
j_gene: TRBJ1-1
CDR3aa: CASSIDRVNTEAFF

v_gene: TRBV28
abundance: few
j_gene: TRBJ2-7
CDR3aa: CASSATGQGYEQYF

v_gene: TRBV19
abundance: NA
j_gene: TRBJ1-5
CDR3aa: CASSWIYAGSNQPQHF

v_gene: TRBV7-2
abundance: NA
j_gene: TRBJ2-7
CDR3aa: CASSSDRGYEQYF

v_gene: TRBV5-1
abundance: NA
j_gene: TRBJ1-2
CDR3aa: CASSLGTEGYTF

v_gene: TRBV7-8
abundance: NA
j_gene: TRBJ2-6
CDR3aa: CASSLGGGTISGANVLTF

v_gene: TRBV5-1
abundance: NA
j_gene: TRBJ2-3
CDR3aa: CASSLGLAGATDTQYF

v_gene: TRBV5-5
abundance: NA
j_gene: TRBJ2-5
CDR3aa: CASSLALAGAETQYF

v_gene: TRBV7-2
abundance: NA
j_gene: TRBJ2-7
CDR3aa: CASSPRAGGPYEQYF

v_gene: TRBV10-3
abundance: NA
j_gene: TRBJ1-2
CDR3aa: CAISGRAGTGAKANYGYTF

v_gene: TRBV5-6
abundance: NA
j_gene: TRBJ1-2
CDR3aa: CASSPSGTGEEF

v_gene: TRBV7-2
abundance: NA
j_gene: TRBJ1-2
CDR3aa: CASSLWGTEYGYTF

v_gene: TRBV9
abundance: once
j_gene: TRBJ2-4
CDR3aa: CASSVAPVEAKNIQYF

v_gene: TRBV18
abundance: few
j_gene: TRBJ2-2
CDR3aa: CASSSGLAGAVGELFF

v_gene: TRBV23-1
abundance: once
j_gene: TRBJ1-3
CDR3aa: CASSQSAPATAFSGNTIYF

v_gene: TRBV5-4
abundance: NA
j_gene: TRBJ2-3
CDR3aa: CASSPGMEFTDTQYF

v_gene: TRBV4-3
abundance: NA
j_gene: TRBJ2-7
CDR3aa: CASSQAEPAWTPGGPVSYEQYF

v_gene: TRBV7-2
abundance: NA
j_gene: TRBJ1-1
CDR3aa: CASSLDQGYTEAFF

v_gene: TRBV7-3
abundance: NA
j_gene: TRBJ1-2
CDR3aa: CASSQGTGYGYTF

v_gene: TRBV29-1
abundance: NA
j_gene: TRBJ2-7
CDR3aa: CSVVGGRGNGYEQYF

v_gene: TRBV7-2
abundance: once
j_gene: TRBJ1-1
CDR3aa: CASTLTVTGGTEAFF

v_gene: TRBV5-6
abundance: NA
j_gene: TRBJ2-5
CDR3aa: CASSPGGGRETQYF

v_gene: TRBV7-9
abundance: NA
j_gene: TRBJ2-7
CDR3aa: CASSPHTGTLSYEQYF

v_gene: TRBV7-2
abundance: NA
j_gene: TRBJ2-7
CDR3aa: CASSSTPLATTYEQYF

v_gene: TRBV14
abundance: NA
j_gene: TRBJ1-5
CDR3aa: CASSQGFWQRRQQPQHF

v_gene: TRBV2
abundance: NA
j_gene: TRBJ2-6
CDR3aa: CASSLEVAGANVLTF

v_gene: TRBV18
abundance: few
j_gene: TRBJ1-2
CDR3aa: CASSLAAGLSYGYTF

v_gene: TRBV29-1
abundance: NA
j_gene: TRBJ1-1
CDR3aa: CSVTRSGNTEAFF

v_gene: TRBV6-5
abundance: NA
j_gene: TRBJ2-5
CDR3aa: CASSYSNQGRETQYF

v_gene: TRBV7-2
abundance: NA
j_gene: TRBJ2-7
CDR3aa: CASEIGGTYEQYF

v_gene: TRBV19
abundance: NA
j_gene: TRBJ1-5
CDR3aa: CASSEGDQPQHF

v_gene: TRBV7-2
abundance: NA
j_gene: TRBJ2-7
CDR3aa: CASSLRWQNTYEQYF

v_gene: TRBV4-2
abundance: NA
j_gene: TRBJ2-1
CDR3aa: CASSQVSATGTYNEQFF

v_gene: TRBV5-6
abundance: NA
j_gene: TRBJ2-1
CDR3aa: CASSLWLAGDNEQFF

v_gene: TRBV2
abundance: NA
j_gene: TRBJ1-1
CDR3aa: CASSQGGRNTEAFF

v_gene: TRBV5-1
abundance: NA
j_gene: TRBJ2-3
CDR3aa: CASSWGGTSTDTQYF

v_gene: TRBV6-1
abundance: NA
j_gene: TRBJ2-5
CDR3aa: CASRPGTVQETQYF

v_gene: TRBV7-3
abundance: NA
j_gene: TRBJ2-1
CDR3aa: CASSPQGPSSYNEQFF

v_gene: TRBV25-1
abundance: NA
j_gene: TRBJ2-3
CDR3aa: CASSELSGGSDTQYF

v_gene: TRBV6-5
abundance: NA
j_gene: TRBJ2-7
CDR3aa: CASSYRDSYEQYF

v_gene: TRBV21-1
abundance: few
j_gene: TRBJ1-5
CDR3aa: CASSKPPPRTGDGNQPQHF

v_gene: TRBV10-1
abundance: NA
j_gene: TRBJ2-5
CDR3aa: CASSNDRGETQYF

v_gene: TRBV5-1
abundance: NA
j_gene: TRBJ2-2
CDR3aa: CASSAGQGLSAGELFF

v_gene: TRBV18
abundance: NA
j_gene: TRBJ2-1
CDR3aa: CASSPLQGASNEQFF

v_gene: TRBV27
abundance: NA
j_gene: TRBJ1-2
CDR3aa: CASRETGTLKNYGYTF

v_gene: TRBV9
abundance: NA
j_gene: TRBJ1-1
CDR3aa: CASSVATGNTEAFF

v_gene: TRBV7-9
abundance: NA
j_gene: TRBJ2-3
CDR3aa: CASSLMRMGGSPADTQYF

v_gene: TRBV5-1
abundance: NA
j_gene: TRBJ2-7
CDR3aa: CASSPGTESYEQYF